The 13 T cell receptor beta chains below all came from one sample that was sequenced in a study of cytomegalovirus exposure and HLA in healthy donors (dated by TCRdb to the late 2010s). Receptors were amplified or captured by the immunoSEQ multiplex PCR assay. TCRdb took this table from immuneACCESS and kept in-frame rearrangements with V and J called. Such tables lack part of the clones; where checked against another copy, unresolved V genes explain under half of the gap, and the rest is unexplained. The sample data list roughly 120,000 clones, and around nine tenths of these were observed just once. The ten largest make up around 6% of the sample. What was sequenced was PBMCs. These receptors were collected from a woman aged 18-29 years in good health and CMV-seropositive.

The chain combines TRBV7-9 with TRBJ1-2; D call uncertain. V was clipped by 0 bases and J by 4 bases, with 9 bases between them. Germline-derived CDR1 and CDR2 are SEHNR and FQNEAQ (reference sequence). The CDR3 totals 14 residues. CDR3 sequence: CASSLAQETYGYTF. The DNA for the CDR3 is TGTGCCAGCAGCTTAGCCCAGGAAACCTATGGCTACACCTTC.

This clone was seen a handful of times. The V gene is TRBV7-2, the J gene TRBJ1-4, with D possibly matching TRBD1 (6 bases). Per the germline V gene, CDR1 is SGHTA and CDR2 is FQGNSA. The CDR3 runs to 15 residues. V lost 5 bases to trimming and J lost 5 bases, with 15 bases between them. This CDR3 is CASSITGSGNEKLFF. The CDR3 coding sequence is TGTGCCAGCAGCATCACAGGGTCCGGGAATGAAAAACTGTTTTTT.

The genes are TRBV10-3 and TRBJ2-3; 7 nucleotides agree with TRBD2. V was pared by 3 bases and J by 0 bases, with 6 bases of the junction left unmatched. This CDR3 is 16 amino acids long. Per germline, CDR1 ENHRY and CDR2 SYGVKD. The CDR3 DNA is TGTGCCATCAGTGAAGTTATCGGGAGGAGCACAGATACGCAGTATTTT. Translating gives CAISEVIGRSTDTQYF.

The J gene is TRBJ2-1, the V gene TRBV6-1; possible D gene TRBD2, 5 bases. The CDR3 contains 16 residues. V lost 1 base to trimming and J lost 4 bases, with 14 bases between them. Per germline, CDR1 MNHNS and CDR2 SASEGT. This CDR3 reads CASSEERLVRYNEQFF. The DNA of the CDR3 is TGTGCCAGCAGTGAAGAGCGGTTGGTTCGGTACAATGAGCAGTTCTTC.

The rearrangement uses TRBV7-9 and TRBJ1-1; no definite D call. Deletions cut 5 bases from V and 4 bases from J, with 11 bases between. CDR3 length equals 13 residues. Germline V CDR1 and CDR2: SEHNR, FQNEAQ (reference sequence). The CDR3 protein is CASSRGELTEAFF. The CDR3 DNA sequence: TGTGCCAGCAGCCGAGGAGAACTCACTGAAGCTTTCTTT.

This clone was found once. The chain couples TRBV6-1 to TRBJ2-3; D unclear. The V gene lost 0 bases and the J gene lost 6 bases, with 7 bases spanning the gap. The germline V gene has CDR1 MNHNS and CDR2 SASEGT. The CDR3 is 13 residues long. CDR3 amino acids: CASSEALQDTQYF. The CDR3 DNA reads TGTGCCAGCAGTGAAGCGCTTCAGGATACGCAGTATTTT.

The V gene is TRBV27, the J gene TRBJ1-1; D possibly corresponds to TRBD1 (5 bases). CDR1 and CDR2 (germline): MNHEY, SMNVEV (reference sequence). The CDR3 consists of 15 residues. V dropped 0 bases and J dropped 4 bases, with 12 bases sitting between them. DNA of the CDR3: TGTGCCAGCAGTTTATCCACGGGGGGTACCACTGAAGCTTTCTTT. Translation gives CASSLSTGGTTEAFF.

V gene TRBV28 combines with J gene TRBJ1-4; no clear D. V dropped 4 bases and J dropped 8 bases, with 8 bases sitting between them. Germline V gene lookup returns CDR1 MDHEN and CDR2 SYDVKM. This CDR3 spans 12 amino acids. CDR3 loop: CASSSRLEKLFF. The CDR3 DNA reads as TGTGCCAGCAGTTCCCGTTTGGAAAAACTGTTTTTT.

This sequence joins TRBV6-1 and TRBJ1-6; D may be TRBD1 (5 bases). Between the trimmed V and J ends, which lost 0 bases and 1 base, there was a span of 16 bases. Germline V gene sequence: CDR1 MNHNS, CDR2 SASEGT. CDR3 size: 19 residues. In DNA form, the CDR3 reads TGTGCCAGCAGTGAAGCCAGGCAGGGAGGTAGTTCCTATAATTCACCCCTCCACTTT. It translates to CASSEARQGGSSYNSPLHF.

This clone has just a few counts. The rearrangement uses TRBV4-2 and TRBJ1-5; 9 nucleotides match TRBD1. Germline V CDR1 and CDR2: LGHNA, YNFKEQ. CDR3 size: 15 residues. With 4 bases clipped from V and 5 bases from J, the junction kept 6 bases outside the gene matches. Written as DNA, the CDR3 is TGTGCCAGCAGCCCCGGACAGGGGCCCTATCAGCCCCAGCATTTT. It translates to CASSPGQGPYQPQHF.

CDR3 amino acids: CASSEQGYNEQFF. The CDR3 DNA is TGCGCCAGCAGTGAACAGGGGTACAATGAGCAGTTCTTC. The chain links TRBV10-2 to TRBJ2-1; 7 bases agree with TRBD1. The V gene's germline CDR1 is WSHSY and CDR2 SAAADI. Trimming took 3 bases from V and 4 from J; bases not matched to a gene: 0. The CDR3 is 13 amino acids.

The CDR3 loop is CASSFANWGRTLNTEAFF. The CDR3, as DNA: TGTGCCAGCAGCTTCGCCAACTGGGGGAGGACCTTGAACACTGAAGCTTTCTTT. The genes are TRBV7-3 and TRBJ1-1; perhaps TRBD1 as D (5 bases). The CDR3 covers 18 residues. With 3 bases removed from V and 0 bases from J, the gap between germline ends came to 20 bases. The germline gives CDR1 SGHTA, CDR2 FQGTGA.

This clone was counted once. The chain employs TRBV7-9 and TRBJ2-1; no clear D gene. The CDR3 consists of 12 residues. V was shortened by 3 bases and J by 4 bases, with 4 bases between the two germline ends. Germline V CDR1 and CDR2: SEHNR, FQNEAQ (reference sequence). This CDR3 is CASSFQYNEQFF. The CDR3, as DNA: TGTGCCAGCAGCTTCCAATACAATGAGCAGTTCTTC.